This T cell receptor (beta chain) was obtained from a study of T cells after yellow fever vaccination. The sample holds many counts of this clonotype. MiXCR was run by TCRdb on the 5' RACE reads, yielding one entry per CDR3 protein. The sample lists about 150,000 distinct CDR3 sequences; 5% to 8% were seen once. This TCR was recovered from a man aged 25-45 years who received the YFV17D yellow fever vaccine. The sample consisted of CD4+ T cells sorted from PBMCs, taken 10 days after the yellow fever booster vaccination.

CDR3 bases: TGTGCCAGCAGCCCTCGGACAGGGGGACAGATCACTATTTTCACCGGGGAGCTGTTTTTT. Residues: CASSPRTGGQITIFTGELFF. V and J are TRBV11-1 and TRBJ2-2, with 10 bases fitting TRBD1. Germline V lookup: CDR1 SGHAT, CDR2 FQDESV (reference sequence). This CDR3 spans 20 amino acids. The V and J ends lost 5 bases and 4 bases, in that order; junction bases with no gene match: 19.